The 27 T cell receptor beta chains presented below share a single source sample, sequenced in a study of blood T cells in healthy people across ages. The second PCR ran about 6 to 12 cycles with a sample-barcoded 5' primer and J-beta primers. One entry per CDR3 protein, called by TCRdb with MiXCR from the 5' RACE reads. The sample shows roughly 730,000 distinct CDR3 sequences, about 61% of them seen only once. Source material: blood. The receptors shown here come from a man aged 35-49 years in good health.

This chain joins TRBV24-1 and TRBJ1-5; a possible D gene is TRBD1 (5 bases). The V end was cut by 6 bases, the J end by 0 bases, with 8 bases between. The CDR3 runs 14 residues. Germline CDR1 reads KGHDR; CDR2 reads SFDVKD. The CDR3 protein is CATSRDGSNQPQHF. DNA of the CDR3: TGTGCCACCAGTCGGGACGGTAGCAATCAGCCCCAGCATTTT.

This clonotype has only a few counts. The V call is TRBV20-1, the J call TRBJ2-3; TRBD2 agrees at 7 bases. Per germline, CDR1 DFQATT and CDR2 SNEGSKA (reference sequence). The CDR3 has 15 residues. CDR3 sequence (DNA): TGCAGGCCCCTGTCGGGCGGGGGAGGCACAGATACGCAGTATTTT. Its translation: CRPLSGGGGTDTQYF.

The rearrangement joins TRBV12-3 or TRBV12-4 to TRBJ2-7; D possibly uses TRBD1 or TRBD2 (6 bases each). V gave up 5 bases and J gave up 7 bases, with 21 bases separating them. The CDR3 runs to 15 residues. The CDR3 bases are TGTGCCAGCAGTACATCGACAGGAGCCGGGGGTGAGCAGTACTTC. Amino acids: CASSTSTGAGGEQYF.

J is TRBJ2-1 and V is TRBV27; maybe TRBD2 (5 bases). The CDR3 contains 15 residues. Trimming removed 2 bases from V and 7 bases from J, with 15 bases in between. From germline, CDR1 is MNHEY and CDR2 SMNVEV (reference sequence). For the CDR3, the DNA is TGTGCCAGCAGTTTAAGGAGGCCCCTGGAGAATGAGCAGTTCTTC. Protein product: CASSLRRPLENEQFF.

The V call is TRBV20-1, the J call TRBJ2-5; the D is unclear. Trimming pared 3 bases from V and 5 bases from J, leaving 10 bases between. The CDR3 is 12 amino acids. Looked up from germline, CDR1 is DFQATT and CDR2 is SNEGSKA (reference sequence). The CDR3 spells CSASSGEETQYF. The CDR3 region has the DNA TGCAGTGCTAGCTCGGGTGAGGAGACCCAGTACTTC.

The chain links TRBV2 to TRBJ2-7; D perhaps matches TRBD1 (6 bases). The V end lost 5 bases, the J end lost 3 bases, and 11 bases lay between the germline ends. CDR3 length: 13 residues. Germline loops: CDR1 SNHLY, CDR2 FYNNEI. The CDR3 spells CASSTRTVYEQYF. In nucleotides, the CDR3 is TGTGCCAGCAGTACCAGGACAGTCTACGAGCAGTACTTC.

The chain carries TRBV7-9 and TRBJ2-6, with 7 positions matching TRBD1. With V trimmed by 5 bases and J by 0 bases, 16 bases remained unmatched. Germline V gives CDR1 SEHNR, CDR2 FQNEAQ (reference sequence). The CDR3 extends over 20 amino acids. CDR3 loop: CASSPQGQSLFASGANVLTF. In DNA, the CDR3 is TGTGCCAGCAGCCCGCAGGGACAGAGCTTATTCGCCTCTGGGGCCAACGTCCTGACTTTC.

V and J are TRBV10-3 and TRBJ2-3, with a possible D match to TRBD1 (6 bases). With 6 bases removed from V and 2 bases from J, the gap between germline ends came to 15 bases. Germline V lookup: CDR1 ENHRY, CDR2 SYGVKD. The CDR3 is 15 amino acids. DNA of the CDR3: TGTGCCATCAGCAGAACAGGGCAGACCACAGATACGCAGTATTTT. Its translation is CAISRTGQTTDTQYF.

This clonotype appeared many times. This sequence joins TRBV4-1 and TRBJ2-5; D is undetermined. CDR1 and CDR2 from the germline V gene are MGHRA and YSYEKL. The CDR3 covers 13 residues. Trimming shortened V by 1 base and J by 5 bases, and 8 bases separated the two germline ends. The DNA of the CDR3 is TGCGCCAGCAGCCAAGTGCTCTCGGAGACCCAGTACTTC. Translating it yields CASSQVLSETQYF.

The V gene is TRBV7-3, the J gene TRBJ2-1, with a weak D call TRBD1 (5 bases). The germline gives CDR1 SGHTA, CDR2 FQGTGA. The CDR3 runs 12 residues. V gave up 2 bases and J gave up 15 bases, with 14 bases separating them. The CDR3 DNA reads as TGTGCCAGCAGCTTATCAGGGCGTGTCCCGTTCTTC. It specifies CASSLSGRVPFF.

This clonotype was seen only a few times. The chain uses TRBV7-9 and TRBJ2-7, with 11 bases aligning to TRBD2. The CDR3 contains 18 residues. Germline loops: CDR1 SEHNR, CDR2 FQNEAQ (reference sequence). V shed 1 base and J 3 bases; nucleotides not matched to a gene: 11. The CDR3, as DNA: TGTGCCAGCAGCTTAGTGGTTAGGACTAGCGGGTTGAACTACGAGCAGTACTTC. It specifies CASSLVVRTSGLNYEQYF. Full variable domain (rest looked up from reference TRBV7-9 and TRBJ2-7): DTGVSQNPRHKITKRGQNVTFRCDPISEHNRLYWYRQTLGQGPEFLTYFQNEAQLEKSRLLSDRFSAERPKGSFSTLEIQRTEQGDSAMYLCASSLVVRTSGLNYEQYFGPGTRLTVT.

This clonotype was observed a few times. The V gene is TRBV5-1, the J gene TRBJ2-3; 7 bases align to TRBD2. CDR1 and CDR2 (germline): SGHRS, YFSETQ. V shed 4 bases and J 1 base; nucleotides not matched to a gene: 12. This CDR3 has 17 amino acids. The CDR3 DNA sequence: TGCGCCAGCAGCCCCCTAAGGGAGGGGCTTCGCACAGATACGCAGTATTTT. Encoded protein: CASSPLREGLRTDTQYF.

In this sample, this clonotype turned up a few times. The genes are TRBV4-2 and TRBJ2-3; 7 bases fit TRBD2. Trimming cost V 1 base and J 2 bases; bases outside gene matches: 6. The CDR3 is 16 residues long. The germline V gene encodes CDR1 LGHNA and CDR2 YNFKEQ. CDR3 sequence reads: CASSQALAGATDTQYF. The CDR3 DNA sequence: TGTGCCAGCAGCCAAGCTTTGGCGGGAGCCACAGATACGCAGTATTTT.

This clonotype was seen only a few times. J is TRBJ2-7 and V is TRBV29-1; 7 positions match TRBD1. The J segment lost 4 bases and the V segment lost 3 bases, leaving 3 bases of the junction unmatched. CDR1 is SQVTM and CDR2 is ANQGSEA in the germline V gene. The CDR3 is made up of 12 amino acids. CDR3 nucleotide sequence: TGCAGCGTTGATACAGGGGATTACGAGCAGTACTTC. Its translation: CSVDTGDYEQYF.

This chain links TRBV29-1 with TRBJ2-5, with D perhaps TRBD1 (6 bases). V was trimmed by 6 bases and J by 3 bases, leaving 14 bases between them. CDR1 and CDR2 (germline): SQVTM, ANQGSEA. The CDR3 length is 13 residues. The CDR3 region is CSVRQTGEETQYF. The CDR3 bases are TGCAGCGTACGCCAGACAGGAGAAGAGACCCAGTACTTC. The full variable domain, with the rest looked up from reference TRBV29-1 and TRBJ2-5, is SAVISQKPSRDICQRGTSLTIQCQVDSQVTMMFWYRQQPGQSLTLIATANQGSEATYESGFVIDKFPISRPNLTFSTLTVSNMSPEDSSIYLCSVRQTGEETQYFGPGTRLLVL.

This clonotype has just a few counts. CDR3 sequence (DNA): TGTGCCAGCAGCCAAGAAGGGGGACAGGGTCTGCGCGTTGCCGAGCAGTACTTC. It translates to CASSQEGGQGLRVAEQYF. J is TRBJ2-4 and V is TRBV3-1; 9 positions agree with TRBD1. Gene TRBJ2-7 matches the end of the DNA better, so the J call may be wrong. Germline assignment: CDR1 LGHDT and CDR2 YNNKEL (reference sequence). CDR3 length equals 18 residues.

There are a few counts of this clonotype. The chain combines TRBV7-2 with TRBJ2-7; D ambiguous. Looked up from germline, CDR1 is SGHTA and CDR2 is FQGNSA. This CDR3 has 13 residues. V was trimmed by 3 bases and J by 3 bases, leaving 9 bases between them. In DNA, the CDR3 is TGTGCCAGCAGCTTGACGGCCGGCTACGAGCAGTACTTC. It translates to CASSLTAGYEQYF.

The DNA for the CDR3 is TGTGCCAGCAGTTCCAACACGCTAGCGGGGGTCACAGATACGCAGTATTTT. Amino acids: CASSSNTLAGVTDTQYF. V and J are TRBV27 and TRBJ2-3; 10 bases match TRBD2. V shed 4 bases and J 2 bases; nucleotides not matched to a gene: 9. The germline gives CDR1 MNHEY, CDR2 SMNVEV (reference sequence). The CDR3 consists of 17 residues.

A single count supports this clonotype. The chain has TRBV6-1 and TRBJ2-5, with 7 bases fitting TRBD1. V trimming: 8 bases; J trimming: 2 bases; junction bases outside the gene matches: 5. There are 13 residues in the CDR3. CDR1 and CDR2 (germline): MNHNS, SASEGT. The CDR3 DNA sequence: TGTGCCAGCCACAGGGGCTCGCAAGAGACCCAGTACTTC. As protein: CASHRGSQETQYF.

This clonotype has just a few counts. The chain has TRBV10-3 and TRBJ2-5; TRBD1 agrees at 8 bases. This CDR3 is 12 amino acids long. Looked up from germline, CDR1 is ENHRY and CDR2 is SYGVKD. The V gene end was trimmed by 2 bases and the J gene end by 11 bases; junction bases not matched to a gene: 4. CDR3 coding DNA: TGTGCCATCAGTGAGCCGGGACAGGAGCAGTACTTC. Translated: CAISEPGQEQYF.

The chain is built from TRBV12-3 or TRBV12-4 and TRBJ2-1, with a tentative D call TRBD1 (7 bases). Deletions cut 8 bases from V and 10 bases from J, with 24 bases between. This CDR3 comprises 15 residues. The CDR3 sequence: CASAPGGSGTYEQFF. For the CDR3, the DNA is TGTGCCAGCGCTCCAGGGGGGAGCGGAACCTACGAGCAGTTCTTC.

V and J are TRBV5-5 and TRBJ2-5; a possible D gene is TRBD1 (5 bases). This CDR3 spans 15 amino acids. V lost 3 bases and J lost 4, with 16 bases in between. Per the germline V gene, CDR1 is SGHKS and CDR2 is YYEKEE (reference sequence). This chain's CDR3 is CASSWKGIGGETQYF. CDR3 in DNA: TGTGCCAGCAGCTGGAAGGGGATCGGCGGAGAGACCCAGTACTTC.

Concerning this clonotype: A junction end diverges from the germline sequence, so it may reflect a read error. The genes are TRBV3-1 and TRBJ1-2; D is uncertain. Germline assignment: CDR1 LGHDT and CDR2 YNNKEL (reference sequence). This CDR3 is built from 13 residues. CDR3 residues: CASSRVKGDGYIF. DNA of the CDR3: TGTGCCAGCAGTCGAGTAAAGGGTGATGGCTACATCTTC.

The chain carries TRBV28 and TRBJ2-5; TRBD2 aligns across 7 bases. This CDR3 contains 15 residues. Germline V gene data show CDR1 as MDHEN and CDR2 as SYDVKM. V dropped 5 bases and J dropped 11; count of bases not matched to a gene: 17. For the CDR3, the DNA is TGTGCCAGCAGTCCCTTGGGGGAGGGCCGTTATGAGCAGTACTTC. Protein product: CASSPLGEGRYEQYF.

This clonotype was counted only a few times. This chain connects TRBV4-2 to TRBJ2-2; D is unclear. Trimming cost V 0 bases and J 5 bases, with 7 bases left between them. Germline V lookup: CDR1 LGHNA, CDR2 YNFKEQ. The CDR3 is 14 residues long. The CDR3 nucleotides read TGTGCCAGCAGCCAAGAGCGCACTACCGGGGAGCTGTTTTTT. Translated: CASSQERTTGELFF.

This sequence joins TRBV7-9 and TRBJ1-2; D unresolved. Germline V CDR1 and CDR2: SEHNR, FQNEAQ (reference sequence). This CDR3 has 13 amino acids. With 3 bases removed from V and 6 bases from J, the gap between germline ends came to 11 bases. CDR3 region: CASSFWVDDGYTF. The CDR3 DNA sequence: TGTGCCAGCAGCTTTTGGGTGGACGATGGCTACACCTTC.

The genes are TRBV7-2 and TRBJ2-7; D is uncertain. This CDR3 has 12 amino acids. Looked up from germline, CDR1 is SGHTA and CDR2 is FQGNSA. With 5 bases removed from V and 4 bases from J, the gap between germline ends came to 9 bases. CDR3 sequence reads: CASSRLRYEQYF. DNA of the CDR3: TGTGCCAGCAGCCGACTCCGTTACGAGCAGTACTTC.